This TCR beta chain was observed in a study of T-cell memory formation after mild COVID-19. Study-level information: Clusters of TCRs were largely donor specific.

This CDR3 has 13 residues. Trimming removed 2 bases from V and 6 bases from J, with 8 bases in between. Per the germline V gene, CDR1 is SGHAT and CDR2 is FQNNGV. Study results and limitations: Some SARS-CoV-2-responding clones were already detected in memory before infection. Clones that got smaller from day 15 to 85 had even CD4/CD8, while clones growing later tipped toward CD4+.

This clonotype was seen at least ten times. Its antigen is unknown. TCR alpha and TCR beta cDNA libraries carrying sample barcodes and UMIs came from 5'RACE with constant-segment primers. Each CDR3 protein gets one entry after TCRdb re-called the 5' RACE reads with MiXCR. Found here are approximately 260,000 distinct CDR3 sequences, around 16% of them singletons; the top ten hold around a fifth. The rearrangement links TRBV11-2 to TRBJ1-5; D unclear. The sequence was obtained from a man between 18 and 35 years old who had mild COVID-19 (a few samples of this study predate the infection). Cell type and time point are not known. The sample consisted of PBMCs or a T cell subset sorted from them (not recorded which). The CDR3 sequence is CASSLTYAQPQHF. The CDR3 nucleotides read TGTGCCAGCAGCTTAACGTACGCTCAGCCCCAGCATTTT.